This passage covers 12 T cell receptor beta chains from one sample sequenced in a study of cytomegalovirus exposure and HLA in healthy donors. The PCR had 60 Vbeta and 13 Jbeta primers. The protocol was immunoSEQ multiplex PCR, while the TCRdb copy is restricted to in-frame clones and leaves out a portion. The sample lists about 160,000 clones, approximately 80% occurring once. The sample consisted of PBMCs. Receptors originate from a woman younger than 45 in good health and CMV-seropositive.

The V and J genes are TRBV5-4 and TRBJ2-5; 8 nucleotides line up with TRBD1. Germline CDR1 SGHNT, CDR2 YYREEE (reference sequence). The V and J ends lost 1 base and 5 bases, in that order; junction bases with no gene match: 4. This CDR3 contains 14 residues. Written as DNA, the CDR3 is TGTGCCAGCAGCTTGCCAGGGGGCAGGGAGACCCAGTACTTC. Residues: CASSLPGGRETQYF.

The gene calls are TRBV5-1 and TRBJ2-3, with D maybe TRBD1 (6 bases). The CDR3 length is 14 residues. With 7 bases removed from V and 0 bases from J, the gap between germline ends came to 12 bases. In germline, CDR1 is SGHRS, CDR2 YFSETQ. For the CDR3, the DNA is TGCGCCAGCCTGGACAGACGAAGCACAGATACGCAGTATTTT. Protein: CASLDRRSTDTQYF.

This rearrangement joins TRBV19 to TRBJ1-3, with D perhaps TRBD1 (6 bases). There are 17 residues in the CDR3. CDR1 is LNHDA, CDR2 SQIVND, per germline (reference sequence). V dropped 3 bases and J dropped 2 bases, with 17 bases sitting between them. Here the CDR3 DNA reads TGTGCCAGTAGTATTCAACTAAACAGGGTGGCTGGAAACACCATATATTTT. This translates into CASSIQLNRVAGNTIYF.

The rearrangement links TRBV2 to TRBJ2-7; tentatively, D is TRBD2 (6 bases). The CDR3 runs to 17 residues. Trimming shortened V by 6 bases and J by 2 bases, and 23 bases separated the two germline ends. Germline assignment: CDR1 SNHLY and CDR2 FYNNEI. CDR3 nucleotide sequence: TGTGCCAGCAGATTAGTTAGGGGACTGACGGCGCCCTACGAGCAGTACTTC. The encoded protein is CASRLVRGLTAPYEQYF.

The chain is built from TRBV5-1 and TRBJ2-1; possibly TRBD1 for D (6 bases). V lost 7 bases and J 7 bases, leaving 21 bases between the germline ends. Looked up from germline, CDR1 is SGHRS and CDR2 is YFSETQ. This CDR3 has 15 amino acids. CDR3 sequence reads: CASSTATQGKNEQFF. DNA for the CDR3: TGCGCCAGCTCAACCGCCACACAGGGAAAGAATGAGCAGTTCTTC.

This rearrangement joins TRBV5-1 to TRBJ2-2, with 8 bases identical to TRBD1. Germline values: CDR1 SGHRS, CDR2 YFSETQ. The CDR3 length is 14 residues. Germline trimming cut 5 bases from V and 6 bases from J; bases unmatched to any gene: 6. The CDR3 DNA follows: TGCGCCAGCAGTCAGGGGGCTGCCGCCGGGGAGCTGTTTTTT. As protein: CASSQGAAAGELFF.

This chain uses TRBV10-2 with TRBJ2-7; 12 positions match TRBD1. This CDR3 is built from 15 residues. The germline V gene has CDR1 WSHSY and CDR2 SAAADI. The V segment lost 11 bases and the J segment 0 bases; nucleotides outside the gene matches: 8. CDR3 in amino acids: CASTWDRGLSYEQYF. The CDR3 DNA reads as TGCGCCTCAACGTGGGACAGGGGGCTCTCCTACGAGCAGTACTTC.

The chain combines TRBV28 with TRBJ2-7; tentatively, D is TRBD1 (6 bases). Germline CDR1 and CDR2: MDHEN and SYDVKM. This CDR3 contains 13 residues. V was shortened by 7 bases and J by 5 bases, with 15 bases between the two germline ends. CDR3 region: CASTPRGINEQYF. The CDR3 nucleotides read TGTGCCAGCACCCCAAGGGGGATAAACGAGCAGTACTTC.

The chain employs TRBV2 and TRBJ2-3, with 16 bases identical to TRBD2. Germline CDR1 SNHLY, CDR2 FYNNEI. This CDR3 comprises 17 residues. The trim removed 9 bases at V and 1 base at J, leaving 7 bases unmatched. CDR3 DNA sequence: TGTGCCAGGACAACCGGGACTAGCGGGGGGGGCACAGATACGCAGTATTTT. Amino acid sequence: CARTTGTSGGGTDTQYF.

Here the CDR3 DNA reads TGTGCCAGCAGCTTAGATCAGAGACAGAACCAAGTGGCCCAGTACTTC. Translating it yields CASSLDQRQNQVAQYF. The V call is TRBV11-2, the J call TRBJ2-5; a weak D match, TRBD1 (5 bases). CDR1 SGHAT and CDR2 FQNNGV come from the germline V gene. The CDR3 loop spans 16 amino acids. V was pared by 0 bases and J by 9 bases, with 20 bases between.

The chain's CDR3 is CASSQTSAAGELFF. CDR3 nucleotides: TGTGCCAGCAGCCAAACTAGCGCCGCCGGGGAGCTGTTTTTT. The chain uses TRBV28 and TRBJ2-2, with TRBD2 identical over 7 bases. CDR1 is MDHEN and CDR2 is SYDVKM in the germline V gene. Trimming removed 6 bases from V and 6 bases from J; junction bases left unmatched: 7. The CDR3 extends over 14 amino acids.

Here the CDR3 reads CASSEGDRGQETQYF. The CDR3 DNA reads as TGCGCCAGCAGCGAAGGGGACAGGGGGCAAGAGACCCAGTACTTC. The V gene is TRBV5-1, the J gene TRBJ2-5; 11 positions match TRBD1. The germline CDR1 and CDR2 sequences are SGHRS and YFSETQ. The CDR3 is 15 amino acids. J gave up 2 bases and V 4 bases, and 4 bases lay outside the gene matches. The full variable domain, completed using reference TRBV5-1 and TRBJ2-5, is KAGVTQTPRYLIKTRGQQVTLSCSPISGHRSVSWYQQTPGQGLQFLFEYFSETQRNKGNFPGRFSGRQFSNSRSEMNVSTLELGDSALYLCASSEGDRGQETQYFGPGTRLLVL.